The 25 T cell receptor beta chains below were found in one sample sequenced in a study of T cells in narcolepsy listed by TCRdb under 2018. The method behind the library was the immunoSEQ multiplex PCR assay. TCRdb holds this immuneACCESS table with in-frame rearrangements only. Some clones are missing; in checked studies, unresolved V genes explain under half, and the rest has no known cause. Across this sample there are 25,000 to 35,000 clones, with almost 90% seen only once. The ten largest clones add up to more than 0.95% of the sample. The material sequenced was CD45RA- memory CD4+ T cells from PBMCs. The cell subset or site label here, explained by the study, means: memory T cells sorted ex vivo from peripheral blood. The receptor set was obtained from a human donor with narcolepsy.

In regard to this clone: This sample includes further DNA sequences coding for the same CDR3. The chain combines TRBV28 with TRBJ1-2; D gene uncertain. The CDR3 length is 13 residues. Deletions cut 1 base from V and 2 bases from J, with 5 bases between. Germline CDR1 and CDR2: MDHEN and SYDVKM. CDR3 bases: TGTGCCAGCAGTTTATCCCCCAACTATGGCTACACCTTC. This codes for CASSLSPNYGYTF.

The CDR3 DNA reads TGTGCCAGCAGCCAAGATGGAACGGGAGGTGGAGAGACCCAGTACTTC. Its protein is CASSQDGTGGGETQYF. The chain combines TRBV4-2 with TRBJ2-5, with 7 bases identical to TRBD2. Germline lookup yields CDR1 LGHNA and CDR2 YNFKEQ. This CDR3 is built from 16 residues. With 0 bases clipped from V and 4 bases from J, the junction kept 8 bases outside the gene matches.

The chain joins TRBV19 to TRBJ1-2; D gene unclear. Germline values: CDR1 LNHDA, CDR2 SQIVND (reference sequence). The CDR3 has 12 amino acids. The germline V and J ends were trimmed by 5 bases and 5 bases, with 9 bases remaining between them. DNA of the CDR3: TGTGCCAGTAGTGCTGAAGGATATGGCTACACCTTC. This encodes CASSAEGYGYTF.

J is TRBJ2-5 and V is TRBV5-1, with D uncertain. Trimming took 3 bases from V and 2 from J, leaving 11 bases between them. The CDR3 runs 14 residues. Germline values: CDR1 SGHRS, CDR2 YFSETQ. The CDR3 is CASSWKDTQETQYF. Written as DNA, the CDR3 is TGCGCCAGCAGCTGGAAAGACACGCAAGAGACCCAGTACTTC.

This clone was detected a few times. The chain joins TRBV6-1 to TRBJ1-4; 8 bases map to TRBD1. V dropped 0 bases and J dropped 8; count of bases not matched to a gene: 11. CDR1 and CDR2 (germline): MNHNS, SASEGT. The CDR3 loop spans 17 amino acids. The CDR3 sequence: CASSEALLRQGSEKLFF. DNA of the CDR3: TGTGCCAGCAGTGAAGCGCTTCTGAGACAGGGGTCGGAAAAACTGTTTTTT.

This clone has just a few counts. This specimen includes other DNA sequences encoding the same CDR3. The chain uses TRBV29-1 and TRBJ2-2; no definite D call. The V gene lost 3 bases and the J gene lost 6 bases, with 8 bases spanning the gap. Germline CDR1 is SQVTM and CDR2 is ANQGSEA. This CDR3 has 12 amino acids. In DNA, the CDR3 is TGCAGCGTTGAGGAAAGGTCCGGGGAGCTGTTTTTT. Translation gives CSVEERSGELFF.

V gene TRBV6-4 combines with J gene TRBJ1-1; D is uncertain. Germline V gives CDR1 MRHNA, CDR2 SNTAGT. CDR3 size: 13 residues. Trimming took 6 bases from V and 5 from J, leaving 13 bases between them. CDR3 protein: CASSPSMQTEAFF. The CDR3 DNA reads as TGTGCCAGCAGCCCCTCTATGCAAACTGAAGCTTTCTTT.

The chain couples TRBV6-1 to TRBJ1-2; D gene uncertain. Germline V lookup: CDR1 MNHNS, CDR2 SASEGT. This CDR3 has 16 amino acids. Trimming left V 0 bases short and J 5 bases short, with 16 bases between. This CDR3 reads CASSEALPGSAYGYTF. CDR3 sequence (DNA): TGTGCCAGCAGTGAAGCGCTTCCAGGTTCGGCATATGGCTACACCTTC.

The chain uses TRBV21-1 and TRBJ2-3. TRBV21-1 is a known pseudogene. The CDR3 extends over 15 amino acids. Written as DNA, the CDR3 is TGTGCCAGCAGCAAAGAGCAGGGAGTCACAGATACGCAGTATTTT. This gives the protein CASSKEQGVTDTQYF.

The chain links TRBV5-4 to TRBJ2-7; 9 bases align to TRBD1. Germline V lookup: CDR1 SGHNT, CDR2 YYREEE (reference sequence). V shed 4 bases, J shed 10 bases, and the junction held 6 bases outside the gene matches. There are 12 residues in the CDR3. The CDR3 loop is CASSQGQGNQYF. The CDR3 nucleotides read TGTGCCAGCAGCCAGGGACAGGGAAATCAGTACTTC.

The J gene is TRBJ2-3, the V gene TRBV2; the D call may be TRBD1 or TRBD2 (5 bases each). The V end was cut by 7 bases, the J end by 12 bases, with 14 bases between. The CDR3 is made up of 11 amino acids. Germline loops: CDR1 SNHLY, CDR2 FYNNEI. CDR3 nucleotides: TGTGCCAGCACCCCCGGGACCTACCAGTATTTT. Its translation is CASTPGTYQYF. Full variable domain (rest looked up from reference TRBV2 and TRBJ2-3): EPEVTQTPSHQVTQMGQEVILRCVPISNHLYFYWYRQILGQKVEFLVSFYNNEISEKSEIFDDQFSVERPDGSNFTLKIRSTKLEDSAMYFCASTPGTYQYFGPGTRLTVL.

The CDR3 is CASSFLKRTGWRNTIYF. CDR3 bases: TGTGCCAGCAGCTTCCTTAAGAGGACAGGGTGGAGAAACACCATATATTTT. This chain uses TRBV11-3 with TRBJ1-3, with 8 positions matching TRBD1. V was clipped by 3 bases and J by 5 bases; unmatched bases: 12. This CDR3 is 17 amino acids long. Germline CDR1 and CDR2: SGHNT and YENEEA.

The gene calls are TRBV6-1 and TRBJ2-7, with 7 bases lining up with TRBD1. V was pared by 5 bases and J by 5 bases, with 9 bases of the junction left unmatched. Per germline, CDR1 MNHNS and CDR2 SASEGT. The CDR3 extends over 14 amino acids. The CDR3 bases are TGTGCCAGCAGTTTTTTGACAGGGCCTCACGAGCAGTACTTC. Its protein is CASSFLTGPHEQYF.

J is TRBJ1-1 and V is TRBV19; D is undetermined. CDR1 is LNHDA, CDR2 SQIVND, per germline (reference sequence). The CDR3 spans 14 residues. Trimming stripped 5 bases from V and 0 bases from J, with 10 bases between. The CDR3: CASSSRAMNTEAFF. For the CDR3, the DNA is TGTGCCAGTAGTTCCCGGGCGATGAACACTGAAGCTTTCTTT. Full variable domain (rest looked up from reference TRBV19 and TRBJ1-1): DGGITQSPKYLFRKEGQNVTLSCEQNLNHDAMYWYRQDPGQGLRLIYYSQIVNDFQKGDIAEGYSVSREKKESFPLTVTSAQKNPTAFYLCASSSRAMNTEAFFGQGTRLTVV.

This clone has a single count. V usage is TRBV27 and J usage is TRBJ2-6; no firm D call. V was shortened by 6 bases and J by 0 bases, with 9 bases between the two germline ends. The CDR3 loop spans 15 amino acids. Germline V gene sequence: CDR1 MNHEY, CDR2 SMNVEV (reference sequence). In DNA, the CDR3 is TGTGCCAGCAGCGACACCATCTCTGGGGCCAACGTCCTGACTTTC. Its protein is CASSDTISGANVLTF.

This chain joins TRBV30 and TRBJ1-2, with D perhaps matching TRBD1 (5 bases). Trimming stripped 8 bases from V and 8 bases from J, with 15 bases between. The V gene's germline CDR1 is GTSNPN and CDR2 SVGIG (reference sequence). The CDR3 is made up of 11 amino acids. CDR3 region: CAGAMVKGYTF. The CDR3 region has the DNA TGTGCCGGGGCAATGGTAAAGGGCTACACCTTC.

The gene calls are TRBV6-6 and TRBJ1-5; 8 nucleotides line up with TRBD1. The germline V gene encodes CDR1 MNHNY and CDR2 SVGAGI (reference sequence). V was clipped by 5 bases and J by 7 bases; unmatched bases: 10. The CDR3 length is 15 residues. The CDR3 protein is CASSAGTGVGQPQHF. For the CDR3, the DNA is TGTGCCAGCAGTGCGGGGACAGGAGTGGGGCAGCCCCAGCATTTT.

This chain uses TRBV4-2 with TRBJ2-1, with 8 bases aligning to TRBD1. This CDR3 spans 16 amino acids. Germline-derived CDR1 and CDR2 are LGHNA and YNFKEQ. The ends lost 3 bases at V and 1 base at J; junction bases unmatched: 5. CDR3 DNA: TGTGCCAGCAGCCAGTTTCAGGGGGCGTCCTACAATGAGCAGTTCTTC. This encodes CASSQFQGASYNEQFF.

The chain uses TRBV6-6 and TRBJ2-5; D is uncertain. Germline CDR1 is MNHNY and CDR2 is SVGAGI (reference sequence). The CDR3 contains 12 residues. V lost 7 bases to trimming and J lost 1 base, with 7 bases between them. The CDR3 reads CASTASQETQYF. The CDR3 region has the DNA TGTGCCAGCACAGCAAGCCAAGAGACCCAGTACTTC.

The chain employs TRBV28 and TRBJ2-7, with TRBD1 identical over 7 bases. CDR3 length equals 14 residues. Germline V gives CDR1 MDHEN, CDR2 SYDVKM. V shed 4 bases and J 4 bases; nucleotides not matched to a gene: 7. CDR3 DNA sequence: TGTGCCAGCAGTTCGACAGGGAATGGGTACGAGCAGTACTTC. Translating gives CASSSTGNGYEQYF.

V gene TRBV9 combines with J gene TRBJ1-5, with D maybe TRBD1 (6 bases). The CDR3 extends over 15 amino acids. Germline V gene data show CDR1 as SGDLS and CDR2 as YYNGEE. The V gene lost 4 bases and the J gene lost 7 bases, with 18 bases spanning the gap. CDR3 sequence: CASSSTPGAGQPQHF. CDR3 sequence (DNA): TGTGCCAGCAGCTCCACCCCAGGGGCGGGACAGCCCCAGCATTTT.

The J gene is TRBJ2-7, the V gene TRBV2; TRBD1 is a possible D gene (6 bases). Trimming pared 4 bases from V and 2 bases from J, leaving 9 bases between. The CDR3 covers 13 residues. Germline-derived CDR1 and CDR2 are SNHLY and FYNNEI. The CDR3 protein is CASSVGTTYEQYF. The CDR3 region has the DNA TGTGCCAGCAGTGTCGGGACAACCTACGAGCAGTACTTC.

This chain connects TRBV6-1 to TRBJ1-5; unclear D gene. V lost 4 bases and J lost 4, with 11 bases in between. Germline assignment: CDR1 MNHNS and CDR2 SASEGT. There are 14 residues in the CDR3. The DNA of the CDR3 is TGTGCCAGCAGTGCGGGTCGGGGAAATCAGCCCCAGCATTTT. Protein product: CASSAGRGNQPQHF.

This clone occurred once. The chain employs TRBV5-6 and TRBJ2-2; a possible D gene is TRBD2 (6 bases). CDR1 SGHDT and CDR2 YYEEEE come from the germline V gene. This CDR3 contains 14 residues. The V gene lost 6 bases and the J gene lost 4 bases, with 13 bases spanning the gap. CDR3 DNA sequence: TGTGCCAGCAAGTCAGGAGGGGTCACCGGGGAGCTGTTTTTT. Translation: CASKSGGVTGELFF.

This clone has just one count. CDR3 in amino acids: CASSAGGGDEQYF. CDR3 in DNA: TGTGCCAGCAGCGCCGGTGGGGGGGACGAGCAGTACTTC. The chain employs TRBV7-7 and TRBJ2-7; 7 nucleotides line up with TRBD2. The CDR3 loop spans 13 amino acids. The germline gives CDR1 SSHAT, CDR2 FNYEAQ (reference sequence). The trim removed 5 bases at V and 5 bases at J, leaving 6 bases unmatched. Combining the CDR3 with reference TRBV7-7 and TRBJ2-7 gives the whole variable domain GAGVSQSPRYKVTKRGQDVTLRCDPISSHATLYWYQQALGQGPEFLTYFNYEAQPDKSGLPSDRFSAERPEGSISTLTIQRTEQRDSAMYRCASSAGGGDEQYFGPGTRLTVT.